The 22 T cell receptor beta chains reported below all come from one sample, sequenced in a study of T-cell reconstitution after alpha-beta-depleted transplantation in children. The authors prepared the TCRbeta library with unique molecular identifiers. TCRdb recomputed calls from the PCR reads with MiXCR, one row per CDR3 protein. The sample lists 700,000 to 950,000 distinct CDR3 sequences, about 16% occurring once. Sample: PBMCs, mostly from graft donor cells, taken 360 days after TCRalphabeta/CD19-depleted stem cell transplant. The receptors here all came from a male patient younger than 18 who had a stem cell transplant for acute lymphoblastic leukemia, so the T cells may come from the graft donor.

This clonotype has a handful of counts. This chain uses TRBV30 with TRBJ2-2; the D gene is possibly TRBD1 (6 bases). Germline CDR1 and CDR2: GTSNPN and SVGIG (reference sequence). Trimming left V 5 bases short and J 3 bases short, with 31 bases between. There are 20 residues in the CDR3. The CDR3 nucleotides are TGTGCCTGGCTCATTCTGTCAGGCGCGGGCAGGGGTTTTGACACCGGGGAGCTGTTTTTT. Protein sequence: CAWLILSGAGRGFDTGELFF.

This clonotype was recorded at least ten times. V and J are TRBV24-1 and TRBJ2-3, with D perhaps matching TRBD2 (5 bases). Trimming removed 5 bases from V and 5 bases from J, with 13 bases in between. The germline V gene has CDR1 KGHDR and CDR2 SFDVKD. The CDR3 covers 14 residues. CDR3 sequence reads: CATSVGAGGDTQYF. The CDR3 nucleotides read TGTGCCACCAGTGTGGGAGCAGGAGGAGATACGCAGTATTTT.

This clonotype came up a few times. This chain's CDR3 is CASSMGDRFNNEQFF. CDR3 nucleotides: TGTGCCAGTAGTATGGGAGACAGGTTCAACAATGAGCAGTTCTTC. The V gene is TRBV19, the J gene TRBJ2-1, with D possibly matching TRBD1 (6 bases). V was clipped by 3 bases and J by 5 bases, with 14 bases between them. Germline V gene sequence: CDR1 LNHDA, CDR2 SQIVND (reference sequence). The CDR3 is 15 residues long.

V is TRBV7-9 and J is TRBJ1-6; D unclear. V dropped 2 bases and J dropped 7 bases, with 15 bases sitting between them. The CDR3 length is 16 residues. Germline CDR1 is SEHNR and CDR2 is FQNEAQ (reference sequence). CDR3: CASSLSDPRWNSPLHF. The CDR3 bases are TGTGCCAGCAGCTTATCCGACCCTAGATGGAATTCACCCCTCCACTTT.

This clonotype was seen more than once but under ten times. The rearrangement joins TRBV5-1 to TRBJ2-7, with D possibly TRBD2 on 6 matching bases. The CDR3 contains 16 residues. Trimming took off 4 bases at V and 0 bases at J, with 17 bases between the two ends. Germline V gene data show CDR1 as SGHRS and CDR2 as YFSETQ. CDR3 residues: CASSRSGRRSSYEQYF. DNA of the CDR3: TGCGCCAGCAGCAGATCCGGGAGAAGGAGCTCCTACGAGCAGTACTTC.

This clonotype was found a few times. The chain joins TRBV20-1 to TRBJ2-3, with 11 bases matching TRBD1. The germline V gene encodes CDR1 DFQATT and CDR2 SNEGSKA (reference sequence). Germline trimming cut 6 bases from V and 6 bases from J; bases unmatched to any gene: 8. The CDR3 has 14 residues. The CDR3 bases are TGCAGTGCCAGCCGGACAGGGGGCCACGATACGCAGTATTTT. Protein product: CSASRTGGHDTQYF.

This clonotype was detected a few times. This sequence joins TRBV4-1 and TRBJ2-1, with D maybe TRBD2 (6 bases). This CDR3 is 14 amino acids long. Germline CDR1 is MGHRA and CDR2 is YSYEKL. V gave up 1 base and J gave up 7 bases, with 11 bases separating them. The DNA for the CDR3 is TGCGCCAGCAGCCAAGCTCGGGGGTGGAATGAGCAGTTCTTC. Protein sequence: CASSQARGWNEQFF.

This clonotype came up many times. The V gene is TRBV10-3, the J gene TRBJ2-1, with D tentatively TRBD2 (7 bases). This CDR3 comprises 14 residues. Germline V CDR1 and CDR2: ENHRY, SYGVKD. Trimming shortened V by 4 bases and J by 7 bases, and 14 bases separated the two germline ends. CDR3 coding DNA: TGTGCCATCAGTGCGGGGGGCCCGTCTAATGAGCAGTTCTTC. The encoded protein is CAISAGGPSNEQFF.

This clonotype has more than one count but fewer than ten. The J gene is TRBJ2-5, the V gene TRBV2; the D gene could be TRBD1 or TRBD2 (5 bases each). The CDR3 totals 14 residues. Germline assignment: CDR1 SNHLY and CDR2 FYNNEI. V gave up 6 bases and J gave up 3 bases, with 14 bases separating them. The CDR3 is CASRPRDGEETQYF. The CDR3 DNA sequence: TGTGCCAGCAGACCCCGGGACGGAGAAGAGACCCAGTACTTC.

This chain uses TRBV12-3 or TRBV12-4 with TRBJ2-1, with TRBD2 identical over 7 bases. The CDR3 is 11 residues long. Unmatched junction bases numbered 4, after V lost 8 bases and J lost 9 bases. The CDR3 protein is CASGRGGEQFF. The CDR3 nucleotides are TGTGCCAGCGGGCGCGGGGGTGAGCAGTTCTTC.

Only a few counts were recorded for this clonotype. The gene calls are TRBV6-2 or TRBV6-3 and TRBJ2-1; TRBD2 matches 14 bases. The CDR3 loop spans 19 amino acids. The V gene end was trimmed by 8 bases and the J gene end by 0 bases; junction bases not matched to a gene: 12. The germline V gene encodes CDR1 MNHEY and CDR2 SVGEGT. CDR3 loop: CASWGLAGDTHSSYNEQFF. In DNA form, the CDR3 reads TGTGCCAGCTGGGGACTAGCGGGAGACACGCATAGCTCCTACAATGAGCAGTTCTTC.

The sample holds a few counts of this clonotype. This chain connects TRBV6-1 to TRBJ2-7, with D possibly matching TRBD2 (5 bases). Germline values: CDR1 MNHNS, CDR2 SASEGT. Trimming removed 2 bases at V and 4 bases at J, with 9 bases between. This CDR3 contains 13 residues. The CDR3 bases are TGTGCCAGCAGTGAAATTCCGGGGTACGAGCAGTACTTC. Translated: CASSEIPGYEQYF.

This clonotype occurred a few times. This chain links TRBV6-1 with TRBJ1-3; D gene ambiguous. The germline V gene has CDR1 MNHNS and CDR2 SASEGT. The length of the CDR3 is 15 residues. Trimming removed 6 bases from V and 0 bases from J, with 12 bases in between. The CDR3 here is CASRGLRYSGNTIYF. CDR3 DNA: TGTGCCAGCAGGGGGTTGCGGTACTCTGGAAACACCATATATTTT.

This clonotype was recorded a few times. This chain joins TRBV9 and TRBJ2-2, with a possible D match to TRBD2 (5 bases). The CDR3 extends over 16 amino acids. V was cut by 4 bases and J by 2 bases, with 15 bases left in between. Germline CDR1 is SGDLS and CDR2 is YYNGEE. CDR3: CASSPGKPRNTGELFF. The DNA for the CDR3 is TGTGCCAGCAGCCCGGGGAAGCCCCGAAACACCGGGGAGCTGTTTTTT.

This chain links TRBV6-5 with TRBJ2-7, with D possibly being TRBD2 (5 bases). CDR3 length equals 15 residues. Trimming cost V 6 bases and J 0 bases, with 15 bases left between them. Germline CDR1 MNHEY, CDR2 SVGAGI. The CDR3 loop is CASSRGLVSSYEQYF. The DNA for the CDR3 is TGTGCCAGCAGCCGAGGACTGGTGAGCTCCTACGAGCAGTACTTC.

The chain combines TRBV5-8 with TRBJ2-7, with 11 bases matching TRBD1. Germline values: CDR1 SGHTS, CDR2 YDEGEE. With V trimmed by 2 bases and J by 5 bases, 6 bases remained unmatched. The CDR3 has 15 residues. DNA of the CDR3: TGTGCCAGCAGCTTCTGGACAGGGGGCCAGCACGAGCAGTACTTC. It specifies CASSFWTGGQHEQYF. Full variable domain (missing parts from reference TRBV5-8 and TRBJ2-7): EAGVTQSPTHLIKTRGQQATLRCSPISGHTSVYWYQQALGLGLQFLLWYDEGEERNRGNFPPRFSGRQFPNYSSELNVNALELEDSALYLCASSFWTGGQHEQYFGPGTRLTVT.

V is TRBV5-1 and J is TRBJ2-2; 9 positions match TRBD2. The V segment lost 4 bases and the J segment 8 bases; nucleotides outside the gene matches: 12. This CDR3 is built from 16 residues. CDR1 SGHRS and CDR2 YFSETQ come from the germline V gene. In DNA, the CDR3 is TGCGCCAGCAGCGAACCCCCTAGCGGGATATCTGGGGAGCTGTTTTTT. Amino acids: CASSEPPSGISGELFF.

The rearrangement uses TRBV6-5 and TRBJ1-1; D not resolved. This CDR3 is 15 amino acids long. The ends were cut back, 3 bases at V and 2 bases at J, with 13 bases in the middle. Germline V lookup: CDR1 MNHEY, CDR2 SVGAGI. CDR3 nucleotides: TGTGCCAGCAGTTATGCAGGCGTGGGTAACACTGAAGCTTTCTTT. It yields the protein CASSYAGVGNTEAFF.

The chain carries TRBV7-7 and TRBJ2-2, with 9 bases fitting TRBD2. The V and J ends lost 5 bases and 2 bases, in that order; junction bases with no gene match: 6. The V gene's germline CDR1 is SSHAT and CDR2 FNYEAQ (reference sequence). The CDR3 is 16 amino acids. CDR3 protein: CASSLSGRANTGELFF. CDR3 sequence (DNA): TGTGCCAGCAGCCTTAGCGGGAGAGCCAACACCGGGGAGCTGTTTTTT.

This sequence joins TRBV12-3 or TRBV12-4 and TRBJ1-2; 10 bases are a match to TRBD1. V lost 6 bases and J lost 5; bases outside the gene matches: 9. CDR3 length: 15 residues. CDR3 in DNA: TGTGCCAGCAGCCTTGGACAGGGGGAATATTATGGCTACACCTTC. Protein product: CASSLGQGEYYGYTF.

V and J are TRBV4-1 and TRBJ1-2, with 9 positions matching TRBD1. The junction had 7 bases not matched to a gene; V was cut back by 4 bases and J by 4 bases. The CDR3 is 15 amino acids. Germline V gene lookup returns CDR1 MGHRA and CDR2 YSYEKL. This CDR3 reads CASSRGQGPFYGYTF. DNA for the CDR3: TGCGCCAGCAGCCGGGGACAGGGTCCGTTCTATGGCTACACCTTC.

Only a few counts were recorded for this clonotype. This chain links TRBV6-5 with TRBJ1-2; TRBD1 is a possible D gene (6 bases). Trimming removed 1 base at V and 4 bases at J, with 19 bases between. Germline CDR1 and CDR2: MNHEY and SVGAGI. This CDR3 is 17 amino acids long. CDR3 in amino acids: CASSYWGPSPRPYGYTF. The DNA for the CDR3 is TGTGCCAGCAGTTACTGGGGGCCTTCCCCGAGGCCCTATGGCTACACCTTC.